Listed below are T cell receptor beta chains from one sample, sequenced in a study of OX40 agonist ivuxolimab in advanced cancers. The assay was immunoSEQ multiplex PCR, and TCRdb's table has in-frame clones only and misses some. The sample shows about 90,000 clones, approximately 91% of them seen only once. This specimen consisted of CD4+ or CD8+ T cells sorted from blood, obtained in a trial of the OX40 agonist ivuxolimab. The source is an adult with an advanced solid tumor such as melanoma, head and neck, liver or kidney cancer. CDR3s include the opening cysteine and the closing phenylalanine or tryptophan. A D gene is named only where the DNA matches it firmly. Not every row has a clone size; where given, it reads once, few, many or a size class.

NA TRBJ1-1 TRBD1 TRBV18 CASSPPGQGLFDNTEAFF TGTGCCAGCTCACCGCCGGGACAGGGATTATTTGATAACACTGAAGCTTTCTTT
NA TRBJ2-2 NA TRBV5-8 CASSLVWGATGELFF TGTGCCAGCAGCTTGGTGTGGGGGGCGACCGGGGAGCTGTTTTTT
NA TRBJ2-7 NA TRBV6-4 CASSVDSGYEQYF TGTGCCAGCAGTGTGGACAGTGGCTACGAGCAGTACTTC
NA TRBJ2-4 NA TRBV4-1 CASSQDLQNIQYF TGCGCCAGCAGCCAAGATCTTCAAAACATTCAGTACTTC
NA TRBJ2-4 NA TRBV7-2 CASSLVGEPGWNIQYF TGTGCCAGCAGCTTAGTTGGGGAACCAGGGTGGAACATTCAGTACTTC
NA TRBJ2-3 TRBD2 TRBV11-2 CASSSGLAGGGPDTQYF TGTGCCAGCAGCTCTGGACTAGCGGGAGGAGGCCCAGATACGCAGTATTTT
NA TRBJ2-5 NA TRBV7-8 CASSLRGQETQYF TGTGCCAGCAGCTTACGAGGGCAAGAGACCCAGTACTTC
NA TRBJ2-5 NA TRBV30 CAWRGRETQYF TGTGCCTGGAGGGGGCGCGAGACCCAGTACTTC
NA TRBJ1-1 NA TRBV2 CASNEGVLNTEAFF TGTGCCAGCAACGAGGGGGTATTGAACACTGAAGCTTTCTTT
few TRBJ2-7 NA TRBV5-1 CASSSAGSLREQYF TGCGCCAGCAGCTCGGCCGGGAGCTTGAGGGAGCAGTACTTC
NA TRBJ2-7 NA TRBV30 CDKTETGTVIYEQYF TGTGACAAAACAGAGACCGGGACGGTGATATACGAGCAGTACTTC
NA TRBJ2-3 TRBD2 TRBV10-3 CAINGLGDNTQYF TGTGCCATCAACGGACTAGGGGATAATACGCAGTATTTT
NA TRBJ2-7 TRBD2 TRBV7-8 CASSLRLSGTYEQYF TGTGCCAGCAGCTTACGGCTTAGCGGGACCTACGAGCAGTACTTC
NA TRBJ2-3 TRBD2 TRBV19 CASKLGGSLSDTQYF TGTGCCAGTAAACTCGGCGGGAGTCTCTCAGATACGCAGTATTTT
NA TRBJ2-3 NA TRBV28 CASSPVADYTDTQYF TGTGCCAGCAGCCCCGTGGCGGACTACACAGATACGCAGTATTTT
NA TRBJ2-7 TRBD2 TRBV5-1 CASSQRTSGSYGEQYF TGCGCCAGCAGCCAAAGGACTAGCGGGAGCTACGGCGAGCAGTACTTC